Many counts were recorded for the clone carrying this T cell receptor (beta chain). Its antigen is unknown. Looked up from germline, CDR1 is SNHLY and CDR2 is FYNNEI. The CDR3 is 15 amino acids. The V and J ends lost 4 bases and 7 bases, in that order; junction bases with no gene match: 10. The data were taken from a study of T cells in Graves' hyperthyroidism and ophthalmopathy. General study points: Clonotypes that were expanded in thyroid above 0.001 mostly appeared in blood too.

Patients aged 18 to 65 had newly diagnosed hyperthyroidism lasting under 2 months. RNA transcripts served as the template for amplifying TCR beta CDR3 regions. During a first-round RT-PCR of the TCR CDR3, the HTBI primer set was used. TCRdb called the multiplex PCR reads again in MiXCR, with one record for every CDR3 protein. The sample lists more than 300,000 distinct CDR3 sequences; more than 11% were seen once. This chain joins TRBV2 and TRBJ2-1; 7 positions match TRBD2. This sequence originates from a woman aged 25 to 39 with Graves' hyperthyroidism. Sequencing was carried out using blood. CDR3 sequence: CASSGGPLGGNEQFF. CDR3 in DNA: TGTGCCAGCAGTGGGGGACCGCTGGGGGGGAATGAGCAGTTCTTC.